The entry below describes one T cell receptor (beta chain). The antigen remains undetermined. These data belong to a study of cytomegalovirus exposure and HLA in healthy donors. Study-wide points: Most TCRs appeared rarely, but some public TCRs recurred in many donors. In a later analysis, HLA-associated TCR beta chains were more clonally expanded than equally common others.

PCR was performed using 60 Vbeta and 13 Jbeta primers. Generated by immunoSEQ multiplex PCR, the TCRdb table keeps only in-frame clones and is missing some. The data contain about 110,000 clones, roughly 70% of them singletons. Sequenced: PBMCs. The sequence came from a woman aged 25 to 39 in good health and CMV-seronegative.

The CDR3 spells CASSFTGLAVDYEQYF. CDR3 DNA sequence: TGCGCCAGCAGCTTTACGGGACTAGCGGTAGACTACGAGCAGTACTTC. V is TRBV5-1 and J is TRBJ2-7, with 11 bases identical to TRBD2. Germline CDR1 SGHRS, CDR2 YFSETQ. The CDR3 extends over 16 amino acids. V dropped 2 bases and J dropped 3; count of bases not matched to a gene: 7.